A single count supports the clone carrying this T cell receptor beta chain. The assay was immunoSEQ multiplex PCR, and TCRdb's table has in-frame clones only and misses some. The sample shows about 94,000 clones, roughly 92% of them seen only once. This specimen belongs to a study of T cell changes during pregnancy in multiple sclerosis. Germline CDR1 SEHNR, CDR2 FQNEAQ (reference sequence). Germline trimming cut 8 bases from V and 2 bases from J; bases unmatched to any gene: 4. The CDR3 runs to 13 residues. The material sequenced was peripheral blood, taken after pregnancy. This sequence was found in a female donor with multiple sclerosis, enrolled in a pregnancy study. The rearrangement joins TRBV7-9 to TRBJ1-1, with 8 positions matching TRBD1. CDR3 loop: CASHRGVNTEAFF. The CDR3 bases are TGTGCCAGCCACAGGGGGGTCAACACTGAAGCTTTCTTT.